This note documents a single TCR beta chain sequence. Germline CDR1 is MNHEY and CDR2 is SVGAGI. This CDR3 spans 14 amino acids. Between the trimmed V and J ends, which lost 6 bases and 4 bases, there was a span of 15 bases. The sample belongs to a study of cytomegalovirus exposure and HLA in healthy donors. Whole-study context: Clustering assigned about 80% of the roughly 400 genotyped donors to the Caucasian-associated ancestry cluster.

At collection, donors were nominally healthy, but unrecorded immune exposures were probable. The PCR contained 60 Vbeta and 13 Jbeta primers. The assay was immunoSEQ multiplex PCR, and TCRdb's table has in-frame clones only and misses some. The sample yields 200,000 to 250,000 clones, almost 70% seen once. The V gene is TRBV6-5, the J gene TRBJ1-2; D is possibly TRBD1 (6 bases). This sequence was found in a middle-aged man in good health and CMV-seropositive. Sequencing used PBMCs. CDR3 residues: CASSQGGGFYGYTF. CDR3 DNA: TGTGCCAGCAGCCAGGGAGGGGGGTTCTATGGCTACACCTTC.